This T cell receptor (beta chain) was profiled in a study of blood T cell repertoires in COVID-19. Study-wide context: Donors in the United States, Italy and Spain gave samples during acute or convalescent COVID-19. T cells, B-cell-depleted T cells, or PBMCs provided the cDNA or gDNA that served as material.

The V and J ends lost 6 bases and 11 bases respectively, with 19 bases between them. Germline V CDR1 and CDR2: MNHEY, SVGAGI. The CDR3 covers 13 residues. Profiling relied on immunoSEQ multiplex PCR, and the TCRdb table lists in-frame clones only, not all of them. The sample has some 200,000 clones; 88% are singletons. The rearrangement uses TRBV6-5 and TRBJ1-1; no clear D gene. This clonotype was sampled from a man between 65 and 80 years old with acute or convalescent COVID-19. The sequencing sample was made of peripheral blood. This chain's CDR3 is CASRTGEPSGAFF. The CDR3 nucleotides read TGTGCCAGCAGGACTGGCGAACCCAGCGGGGCTTTCTTT.